This entry describes one TCR beta chain. This entry belongs to a study of low-dose radiotherapy and immunotherapy resistance in tumors. Study-wide context: TRAV and TRBV primers primed cDNA for both TCRalpha and TCRbeta.

Indicated time point: after trial treatment. Noted treatment: LDRT plus nivolumab, ipilimumab, low-dose cyclophosphamide and aspirin (RACIN trial). It was nivolumab, ipilimumab, aspirin, low-dose cyclophosphamide and low-dose radiotherapy that donors received. A constant-region primer paired with the V-primer adapter amplified TCRs over about 19 PCR cycles. TCRdb used MiXCR to reprocess the reads, holding one entry per CDR3 protein. The data contain roughly 48,000 distinct CDR3 sequences, 33% of them singletons. The V and J ends lost 1 base and 3 bases respectively, with 7 bases between them. CDR1 SGHRS and CDR2 YFSETQ come from the germline V gene. The CDR3 consists of 13 residues.

Here the sequenced sample was PBMCs, taken after low-dose radiotherapy plus immunotherapy. The chain joins TRBV5-1 to TRBJ1-2, with D perhaps TRBD1 (6 bases). This TCR was recovered from a male donor with rectosigmoid adenocarcinoma. CDR3 residues: CASSLNRDYGYTF. DNA for the CDR3: TGCGCCAGCAGCTTGAACAGGGACTATGGCTACACCTTC.